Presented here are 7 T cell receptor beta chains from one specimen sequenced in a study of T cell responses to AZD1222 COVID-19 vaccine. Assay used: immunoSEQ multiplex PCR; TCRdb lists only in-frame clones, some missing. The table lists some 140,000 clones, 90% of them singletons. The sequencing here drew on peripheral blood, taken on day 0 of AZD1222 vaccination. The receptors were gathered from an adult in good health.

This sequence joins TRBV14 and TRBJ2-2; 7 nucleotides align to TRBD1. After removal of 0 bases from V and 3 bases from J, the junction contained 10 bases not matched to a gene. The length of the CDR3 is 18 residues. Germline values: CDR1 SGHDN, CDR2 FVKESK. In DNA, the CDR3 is TGTGCCAGCAGCCAAGAGCCGGGTGACAGGGTCCACACCGGGGAGCTGTTTTTT. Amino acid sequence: CASSQEPGDRVHTGELFF.

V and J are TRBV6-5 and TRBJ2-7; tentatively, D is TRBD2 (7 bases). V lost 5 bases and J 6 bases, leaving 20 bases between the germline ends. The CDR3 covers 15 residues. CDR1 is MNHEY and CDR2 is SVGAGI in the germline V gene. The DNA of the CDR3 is TGTGCCAGCAGTCCTCCGGCAGGGGAGGGGTTCGAGCAGTACTTC. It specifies CASSPPAGEGFEQYF.

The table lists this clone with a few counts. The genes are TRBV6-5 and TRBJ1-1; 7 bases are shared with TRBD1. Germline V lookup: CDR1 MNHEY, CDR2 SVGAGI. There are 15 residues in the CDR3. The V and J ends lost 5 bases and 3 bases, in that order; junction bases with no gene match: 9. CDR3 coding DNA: TGTGCCAGCAGTAAATTCCAGGGGGGGGACACTGAAGCTTTCTTT. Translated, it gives CASSKFQGGDTEAFF.

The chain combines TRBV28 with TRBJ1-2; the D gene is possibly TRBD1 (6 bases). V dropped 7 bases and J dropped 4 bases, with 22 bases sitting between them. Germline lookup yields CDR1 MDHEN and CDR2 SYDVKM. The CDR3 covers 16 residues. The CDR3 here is CASTSPSQGQVYGYTF. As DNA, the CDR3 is TGTGCCAGCACGTCGCCTTCTCAGGGGCAGGTCTATGGCTACACCTTC.

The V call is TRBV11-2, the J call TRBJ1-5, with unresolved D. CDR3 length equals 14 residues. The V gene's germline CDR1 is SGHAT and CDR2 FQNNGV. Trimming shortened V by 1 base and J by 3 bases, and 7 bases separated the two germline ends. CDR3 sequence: CASSLGPDNQPQHF. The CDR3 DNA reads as TGTGCCAGCAGCTTAGGGCCAGACAATCAGCCCCAGCATTTT.

The CDR3 region is CASSYSPRAGSGVMNEQFF. The CDR3 DNA follows: TGTGCCAGCAGTTATTCCCCTCGAGCAGGGTCGGGCGTGATGAATGAGCAGTTCTTC. The chain carries TRBV6-2 or TRBV6-3 and TRBJ2-1; D possibly corresponds to TRBD1 (5 bases). The CDR3 totals 19 residues. V lost 3 bases, J lost 7 bases, and 28 bases lay in between. CDR1 and CDR2 (germline): MNHEY, SVGEGT.

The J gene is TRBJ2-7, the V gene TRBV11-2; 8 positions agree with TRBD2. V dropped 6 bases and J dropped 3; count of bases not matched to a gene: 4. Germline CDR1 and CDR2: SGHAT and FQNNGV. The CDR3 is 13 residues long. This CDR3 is CASRPTSGYEQYF. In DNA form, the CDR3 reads TGTGCCAGCAGGCCTACTAGCGGCTACGAGCAGTACTTC.